This is a list of T cell receptor beta chains from one sample in a study of cytomegalovirus exposure and HLA in healthy donors. Assay: immunoSEQ multiplex PCR; the TCRdb copy retains only in-frame clones and omits some. The repertoire includes under 140,000 clones, 88% of them detected once, and almost 1.5% sits in the top ten. The sample consisted of PBMCs. These receptors were taken from a woman aged 25 to 39 in good health and CMV-seropositive. The CDR3 runs from the conserved cysteine through the conserved F or W. The D gene is left open where the match is weak. Clone size is shown for a subset of rows, as once, few, many or a class of expanded clone.

j_call	v_call	clone_size	d_call	cdr3_nt	cdr3_aa
TRBJ2-7	TRBV5-1	.	.	TGCGCCAGCAGCATCCGGGACACCTCCTACGAGCAGTACTTC	CASSIRDTSYEQYF
TRBJ2-1	TRBV6-5	.	TRBD2	TGTGCCAGCAGCGATAGCGGGGGGGCCTATGAGCAGTTCTTC	CASSDSGGAYEQFF
TRBJ2-7	TRBV5-5	.	TRBD2	TGTGCCAGCAGCTTGGGCGGGGGAATCTACGAGCAGTACTTC	CASSLGGGIYEQYF
TRBJ1-2	TRBV7-2	.	TRBD1	TGTGCCAGCAGTTGGCCACGACAGGGCTATGGCTACACCTTC	CASSWPRQGYGYTF
TRBJ2-7	TRBV5-1	once	.	TGCGCCAGCAGCCTGCAGGAGGGACTGCGGTATTTC	CASSLQEGLRYF
TRBJ2-1	TRBV11-2	.	.	TGTGCCAGCAGCTTGTCCCGTAATGAGCAGTTCTTC	CASSLSRNEQFF
TRBJ2-2	TRBV19	.	.	TGTGCCAGTAGTATAGATCTGAGTACCGGGGAGCTGTTTTTT	CASSIDLSTGELFF
TRBJ2-7	TRBV5-1	.	.	TGCGCCAGCAGCTTGGAACCACAGGGAGGGATGGGCTACGAGCAGTACTTC	CASSLEPQGGMGYEQYF
TRBJ1-2	TRBV5-1	.	.	TGCGCCAGCAGCTCCGGGACACCTTCCTCTTATGGCTACACCTTC	CASSSGTPSSYGYTF
TRBJ2-1	TRBV10-2	.	.	TGCGCCAGCAGTGATCTCAATGAGCAGTTCTTC	CASSDLNEQFF
TRBJ2-1	TRBV7-9	.	TRBD1	TGTGCCAGCAGAACCGGGACAGGGGAGTGGCATGAGCAGTTCTTC	CASRTGTGEWHEQFF
TRBJ2-5	TRBV4-2	.	.	TGTGCCAGCAGCCAAGATACGCAGGGGAGGGGGCAAGAGACCCAGTACTTC	CASSQDTQGRGQETQYF
TRBJ1-1	TRBV5-1	.	.	TGCGCCAGCAGCTTCACAGGGAATATTATGAACACTGAAGCTTTCTTT	CASSFTGNIMNTEAFF
TRBJ2-1	TRBV28	.	TRBD2	TGTGCCAGCAGTTTAGGGACTAGCGGGAGCAATGAGCAGTTCTTC	CASSLGTSGSNEQFF
TRBJ1-5	TRBV4-2	once	.	TGTGCCAGCAGCCAAGGGCGGGGGCCCCAGCATTTT	CASSQGRGPQHF
TRBJ2-7	TRBV5-6	.	TRBD1	TGTGCCAGCAGCTTGGGAATACAGGGGGCGTTGGACGAGCAGTACTTC	CASSLGIQGALDEQYF
TRBJ2-1	TRBV6-1	.	TRBD2	TGTGCCAGCAGTGACGACCGGACTAGCGGGAGGGCCGATGAGCAGTTCTTC	CASSDDRTSGRADEQFF
TRBJ2-7	TRBV29-1	.	TRBD1	TGCAGCGGGAGGACAGGGAAGAACGAGCAGTACTTC	CSGRTGKNEQYF
TRBJ1-5	TRBV10-1	.	TRBD1	TGCGCCAGCACCCAAGGGACAGGGCTGGAGGATAGCAATCAGCCCCAGCATTTT	CASTQGTGLEDSNQPQHF
TRBJ2-1	TRBV28	.	TRBD2	TGTGCCAGCAGTCCCCGGGGTAGCGGGAGTAATGAGCAGTTCTTC	CASSPRGSGSNEQFF
TRBJ1-1	TRBV6-1	.	TRBD1	TGTGCCAGCAGTGTGTCAGGGGGCTGGACTGAAGCTTTCTTT	CASSVSGGWTEAFF
TRBJ2-5	TRBV28	.	TRBD1	TGTGCCAGCAGTTTAGGGACAGGGTCGGTTCGGGACTTC	CASSLGTGSVRDF
TRBJ2-7	TRBV7-2	.	TRBD2	TGTGCCAGCAGAGCCAGCGGGGTCTTTACCTACGAGCAGTACTTC	CASRASGVFTYEQYF
TRBJ2-7	TRBV7-2	.	.	TGTGCCAGCAGCTTAGGGAGAGGGCCTTTAGACGAGCAGTACTTC	CASSLGRGPLDEQYF
TRBJ2-1	TRBV4-3	.	TRBD2	TGCGCCAGCAGCCAAGATTTGAGCGGGGGGGGAGTGGATGAGCAGTTCTTC	CASSQDLSGGGVDEQFF
TRBJ2-7	TRBV18	.	.	TGTGCCAGCTCACCACCATCGTCCTACGAGCAGTACTTC	CASSPPSSYEQYF
TRBJ1-5	TRBV18	.	TRBD1	TGTGCCAGCTCACCTTTCCCGGGACAGGGGTACAATCAGCCCCAGCATTTT	CASSPFPGQGYNQPQHF
TRBJ1-2	TRBV5-4	.	.	TGTGCCAGCAGCTTGACGGGGGGCGGTGACTATGGCTACACCTTC	CASSLTGGGDYGYTF
TRBJ1-5	TRBV6-5	once	TRBD1	TGTGCCAGCAGTTACTCCCGCGACAGGGATCAGCCCCAGCATTTT	CASSYSRDRDQPQHF
TRBJ2-5	TRBV7-2	.	TRBD1	TGTGCCAGCAGCCCCTGGACAGGGGGCGTTCAAGAGACCCAGTACTTC	CASSPWTGGVQETQYF
TRBJ2-3	TRBV6-1	.	.	TGTGCCAGCAGTGACCAAGGAGAGGCGCAGTATTTT	CASSDQGEAQYF
TRBJ1-6	TRBV2	.	.	TGTGCCAGCAGTTCCGATTCACCCCTCCACTTT	CASSSDSPLHF
TRBJ1-2	TRBV7-9	.	.	TGTGCCAGCAGCCCATCCGCGGACTATGGCTACACCTTC	CASSPSADYGYTF
TRBJ2-7	TRBV27	few	TRBD2	TGTGCCAGCAGGAGGACAGCGGGAGCCTACGAGCAGTACTTC	CASRRTAGAYEQYF
TRBJ1-1	TRBV28	once	.	TGTGCCAGCAGCCCAAGGAGGGGAGGGGCTTTCTTT	CASSPRRGGAFF